This TCR beta chain stems from a study of cytomegalovirus exposure and HLA in healthy donors. At the level of the study: In an early release, HLA-typed donors contributed about 80 million unique TCR sequences. Study conclusions and caveats: Later analysis placed DRB1 highest and HLA-C lowest in TCR association rates, which differed by HLA locus. Association of a missense DCLRE1C variant with TCR beta V- and J-gene trimming was reported in a later analysis. Researchers reported from a later analysis that most CMV-associated TCR beta chains appeared HLA-restricted.

To note about this clone: Antigen: not known.

Primers for the PCR totalled 60 Vbeta and 13 Jbeta. Method: immunoSEQ multiplex PCR; TCRdb's copy keeps in-frame clones and lacks some. The data show about 130,000 clones, 80% seen once. The sample consisted of PBMCs. This sequence originates from a man younger than 40 in good health and CMV-seronegative.

The CDR3 protein is CAIRGGQVTDTQYF. CDR3 nucleotides: TGTGCCATCAGAGGAGGACAGGTCACAGATACGCAGTATTTT. The chain couples TRBV10-3 to TRBJ2-3; TRBD1 matches at 7 bases. The germline CDR1 and CDR2 sequences are ENHRY and SYGVKD. The V segment lost 6 bases and the J segment 2 bases; nucleotides outside the gene matches: 5. The CDR3 is 14 residues long.